These 4 T cell receptor beta chains share one sample of origin, sequenced in a study of cytomegalovirus exposure and HLA in healthy donors. The repertoire was sequenced with immunoSEQ multiplex PCR; TCRdb's copy has only in-frame clones and lacks some. The table lists under 250,000 clones, roughly 89% of them singletons, with about 2.5% in the top ten. Source material: PBMCs. The receptors stem from a man younger than 30 in good health and CMV-seronegative.

The rearrangement joins TRBV6-1 to TRBJ1-5; D gene uncertain. This CDR3 has 12 residues. V lost 7 bases to trimming and J lost 7 bases, with 11 bases between them. Germline CDR1 reads MNHNS; CDR2 reads SASEGT. In DNA form, the CDR3 reads TGTGCCAGCAAGGCAGGTTTGCAGCCCCAGCATTTT. As protein: CASKAGLQPQHF.

Of note for this clone: The identical CDR3 is also encoded by other nucleotide sequences in the sample. The chain couples TRBV7-9 to TRBJ2-7; TRBD2 might be the D (6 bases). Trimming pared 5 bases from V and 6 bases from J, leaving 11 bases between. The CDR3 spans 12 residues. The germline gives CDR1 SEHNR, CDR2 FQNEAQ (reference sequence). The CDR3 region is CASSLRLGEQYF. CDR3 sequence (DNA): TGTGCCAGCAGCCTCCGACTAGGCGAGCAGTACTTC.

CDR3 in amino acids: CASSQDRTGTGNTIYF. CDR3 nucleotide sequence: TGCGCCAGCAGCCAAGACCGGACAGGGACTGGAAACACCATATATTTT. The J gene is TRBJ1-3, the V gene TRBV4-1, with TRBD1 matching 8 bases. Germline V gene data show CDR1 as MGHRA and CDR2 as YSYEKL. The CDR3 has 16 amino acids. V trimming: 0 bases; J trimming: 2 bases; junction bases outside the gene matches: 3.

CDR3 nucleotides: TGCGCCAGCAGCCCATCCCCCACGGGAGCCAGCACCACAGATACGCAGTATTTT. Its protein product is CASSPSPTGASTTDTQYF. The chain employs TRBV4-1 and TRBJ2-3; maybe TRBD2 (6 bases). Germline V CDR1 and CDR2: MGHRA, YSYEKL. V lost 4 bases and J 2 bases, leaving 22 bases between the germline ends. This CDR3 is built from 18 residues.